This TCR beta chain was obtained from a study of T cell changes during pregnancy in multiple sclerosis. The method was immunoSEQ multiplex PCR; TCRdb's version includes in-frame clones alone and lacks a portion of them. This sample has around 60,000 clones, with 93% found just once. Trimming removed 4 bases from V and 4 bases from J; junction bases left unmatched: 7. Germline lookup yields CDR1 SQVTM and CDR2 ANQGSEA. CDR3 length equals 15 residues. This rearrangement joins TRBV29-1 to TRBJ2-5, with 12 bases identical to TRBD1. The origin of this receptor is a female donor with multiple sclerosis, enrolled in a pregnancy study. The sequencing used peripheral blood, collected after pregnancy. The CDR3 bases are TGCAGCGTTGGGGGGGGACAGGGGGCGGCAGAGACCCAGTACTTC. Translation gives CSVGGGQGAAETQYF.